This TCR delta chain originates from a study of TRDV2 sequences in healthy donors (dated by TCRdb to between 2020 and 2021). For the study in its entirety: Fewer than 25 single-cell-derived gamma9delta2 T cell clones spanning the full range of antitumor activity were TCR-sequenced and traced within the bulk repertoire.

To prepare the library, PCR was applied. For sequencing, an Illumina MiSeq was employed. The study's processing was this. When TRDV repertoire clonotype frequencies were reported, any clonotype that had only a single read was left out. TCRdb called clones afresh from the public reads with CATT; identical DNA rows were later merged. The authors' filters were not applied to this entry. The sample contains over 2,000 delta-chain clones, 50% to 65% of them found a single time. Of the sample, around 14% falls within the top ten clones. The germline V gene sets CDR1 to GEAIGNYY and CDR2 to EKD. Inclusive of the bounding cysteine and phenylalanine, the CDR3 is 19 residues long. The retained sequence is limited to the CDR3, 57 bases, with the frame set at the first base. This clone was seen more than once but under ten times. Its target antigen remains unknown. No much larger clone is present one base from it, and per-base qualities are unavailable.

Points the paper makes about the study in general: The observed TCRdelta repertoires were found to be highly focused, yet no correlation was observed between clonotype frequency and the antitumor functional potential of the respective clone. The TCRdelta clonotypes of several highly reactive clones appeared rare, since those clonotypes could not be detected in the bulk sequencing data from the donors of those clones.

Bulk sequencing of complete TCR delta chain (Vdelta2) repertoires was performed to track the frequency of functionally characterized gamma9delta2 T cell clones. Peripheral blood of anonymous healthy donors was obtained by purchase from the Dutch blood bank. The gamma9delta2 T cells analyzed in the study were derived from peripheral blood of healthy donors. The sequenced sample consisted of Vd2+ gamma-delta T cells from blood. The cell subset or site label corresponds to: TCR Vdelta2-expressing (gamma9delta2) T cells. The receptor chain draws on TRDV2 and TRDJ3; the junction holds 13 bases that match TRDD3. The J call may be incorrect, as the DNA end agrees better with TRDJ1. This sequence was found in a human donor in good health. In nucleotide form, the sequence is TGTGCCTGTGACACCGTGGGAGGGACTGGGGGATACGCCACCGATAAACTCATCTTT. Its protein is CACDTVGGTGGYATDKLIF.